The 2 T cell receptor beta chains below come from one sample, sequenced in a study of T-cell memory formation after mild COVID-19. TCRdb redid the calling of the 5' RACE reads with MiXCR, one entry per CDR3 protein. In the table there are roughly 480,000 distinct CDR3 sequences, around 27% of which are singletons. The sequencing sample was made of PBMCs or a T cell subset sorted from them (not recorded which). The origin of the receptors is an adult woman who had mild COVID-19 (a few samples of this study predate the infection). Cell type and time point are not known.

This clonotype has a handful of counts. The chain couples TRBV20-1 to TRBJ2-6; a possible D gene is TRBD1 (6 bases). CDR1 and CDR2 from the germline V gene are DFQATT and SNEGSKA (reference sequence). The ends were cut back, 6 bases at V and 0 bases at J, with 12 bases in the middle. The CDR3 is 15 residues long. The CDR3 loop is CSASDRVSGANVLTF. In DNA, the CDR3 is TGCAGTGCCTCGGACAGAGTCTCTGGGGCCAACGTCCTGACTTTC.

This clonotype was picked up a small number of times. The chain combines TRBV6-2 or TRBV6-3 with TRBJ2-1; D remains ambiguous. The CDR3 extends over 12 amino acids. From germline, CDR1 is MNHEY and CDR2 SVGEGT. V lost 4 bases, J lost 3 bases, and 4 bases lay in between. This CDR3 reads CASSWGYNEQFF. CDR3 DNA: TGTGCCAGCAGTTGGGGCTACAATGAGCAGTTCTTC.